These T cell receptor beta chains were read from a single sample in a study of T-cell memory formation after mild COVID-19. TCRdb used MiXCR to reprocess the 5' RACE reads, holding one entry per CDR3 protein. The data show around 340,000 distinct CDR3 sequences, with 20% to 25% seen just once and roughly an eighth held by the top ten. The sample was PBMCs or a T cell subset sorted from them (not recorded which). These receptors were collected from an adult woman who had mild COVID-19 (a few samples of this study predate the infection). Cell type and time point are not known. Both conserved end residues are part of each CDR3. D genes are given only for firm matches. The listing skips clone size in some rows; elsewhere it reads once, few, many or a size class.

cdr3_nt: TGTGCTAGCAGCTTAGGCAGGGGGCCAGAGACCCAGTACTTC; cdr3_aa: CASSLGRGPETQYF; v_call: TRBV7-7; j_call: TRBJ2-5; d_call: TRBD1; clone_size: -
cdr3_nt: TGTGCCTACTCAGGGGGTTTCGACAATGAGCAGTTCTTC; cdr3_aa: CAYSGGFDNEQFF; v_call: TRBV30; j_call: TRBJ2-1; d_call: TRBD1; clone_size: few
cdr3_nt: TGCAGTGCTAGAGATCTAGGACTAGCGGGGGGGTTGGGCACAGATACGCAGTATTTT; cdr3_aa: CSARDLGLAGGLGTDTQYF; v_call: TRBV20-1; j_call: TRBJ2-3; d_call: TRBD2; clone_size: few
cdr3_nt: TGTGCCAGCAGCTTCGCGGGGGGGCCCGGAGATGAGCAGTTCTTC; cdr3_aa: CASSFAGGPGDEQFF; v_call: TRBV7-3; j_call: TRBJ2-1; d_call: TRBD2; clone_size: -
cdr3_nt: TGTGCCAGCAGCGCCACCGGGACTTCGTGGGGTGAGCAGTTCTTC; cdr3_aa: CASSATGTSWGEQFF; v_call: TRBV9; j_call: TRBJ2-1; d_call: -; clone_size: -
cdr3_nt: TGTGCCACCAGTGATACCTGGAACACCGGGGAGCTGTTTTTT; cdr3_aa: CATSDTWNTGELFF; v_call: TRBV24-1; j_call: TRBJ2-2; d_call: -; clone_size: -
cdr3_nt: TGTGCCAGCAGCGACGTTCTAGGACAGGGGGAGGAGACCCAGTACTTC; cdr3_aa: CASSDVLGQGEETQYF; v_call: TRBV12-3/TRBV12-4; j_call: TRBJ2-5; d_call: TRBD1; clone_size: -
cdr3_nt: TGTGCCACCAGTAGGGGGAACGAAGCTTTCTTT; cdr3_aa: CATSRGNEAFF; v_call: TRBV24-1; j_call: TRBJ1-1; d_call: -; clone_size: many
cdr3_nt: TGTGCCAGCAGCGAACTAGCTAGCTCCTACGAGCAGTACTTC; cdr3_aa: CASSELASSYEQYF; v_call: TRBV4-2; j_call: TRBJ2-7; d_call: -; clone_size: -
cdr3_nt: TGTGCCAGCAGAGTTGTCGGGACCGCTTCCTACGAGCAGTACTTC; cdr3_aa: CASRVVGTASYEQYF; v_call: TRBV6-5; j_call: TRBJ2-7; d_call: -; clone_size: -
cdr3_nt: TGTGCCAGCTGGACAGGGGAGCACTATGGCTACACCTTC; cdr3_aa: CASWTGEHYGYTF; v_call: TRBV6-1; j_call: TRBJ1-2; d_call: TRBD1; clone_size: few
cdr3_nt: TGTGCCACCAGTGATAGCGGGAGTGGCACCGGGGAGCTGTTTTTT; cdr3_aa: CATSDSGSGTGELFF; v_call: TRBV24-1; j_call: TRBJ2-2; d_call: TRBD2; clone_size: once
cdr3_nt: TGTGCCAGCAGCCAAGGGACAGGGCGCGAGCAGTACTTC; cdr3_aa: CASSQGTGREQYF; v_call: TRBV14; j_call: TRBJ2-7; d_call: TRBD1; clone_size: few
cdr3_nt: TGCGCCAGCAGCCCCTTACTAGTGACTGCCGAGCAGTACTTC; cdr3_aa: CASSPLLVTAEQYF; v_call: TRBV5-1; j_call: TRBJ2-7; d_call: -; clone_size: few
cdr3_nt: TGTGCCACCCTGGGGATCGACACCTATAATTCACCCCTCCACTTT; cdr3_aa: CATLGIDTYNSPLHF; v_call: TRBV24-1; j_call: TRBJ1-6; d_call: -; clone_size: -
cdr3_nt: TGTGCCAGCAGGCGACAGGGAACAGGGACAGATACGCAGTATTTT; cdr3_aa: CASRRQGTGTDTQYF; v_call: TRBV2; j_call: TRBJ2-3; d_call: TRBD1; clone_size: -
cdr3_nt: TGTGCCAGCAGTTACATTACAGGGGTGGGGAACACTGAAGCTTTCTTT; cdr3_aa: CASSYITGVGNTEAFF; v_call: TRBV6-5; j_call: TRBJ1-1; d_call: TRBD1; clone_size: -